The 16 T cell receptor beta chains below all came from one sample that was sequenced in a study of blood T cell repertoires in COVID-19. The data were produced by immunoSEQ multiplex PCR, yet TCRdb's version contains in-frame clones alone and is incomplete. This sample has under 300,000 clones, with about nine tenths found just once. The sample taken for sequencing was PBMCs or T cells enriched from blood (not recorded which). All receptors come from a woman aged 40 to 50 with acute COVID-19.

The rearrangement joins TRBV12-3 or TRBV12-4 to TRBJ1-2; TRBD1 might be the D (6 bases). This CDR3 spans 12 amino acids. V lost 5 bases to trimming and J lost 8 bases, with 12 bases between them. The CDR3 DNA follows: TGTGCCAGCAGTACAGGGTTTTACGGCTACACCTTC. This translates into CASSTGFYGYTF.

The chain uses TRBV9 and TRBJ1-3, with 9 bases that match TRBD1. J lost 0 bases, V lost 5 bases, and 9 bases had no gene match. CDR3 size: 17 residues. From germline, CDR1 is SGDLS and CDR2 YYNGEE. Here the CDR3 reads CASSAGTGSNSGNTIYF. The CDR3 DNA reads TGTGCCAGCAGTGCCGGGACAGGGTCCAACTCTGGAAACACCATATATTTT.

The rearrangement joins TRBV5-6 to TRBJ1-1, with TRBD1 matching over 7 bases. The CDR3 sequence is 15 residues long. Germline loops: CDR1 SGHDT, CDR2 YYEEEE. V shed 4 bases, J shed 4 bases, and the junction held 10 bases outside the gene matches. For the CDR3, the DNA is TGTGCCAGCAGCCTCCGACAGGGAAGGGGCACTGAAGCTTTCTTT. This gives the protein CASSLRQGRGTEAFF.

The chain joins TRBV30 to TRBJ1-3; 8 bases match TRBD1. There are 18 residues in the CDR3. The V and J ends lost 6 bases and 2 bases, in that order; junction bases with no gene match: 18. Per germline, CDR1 GTSNPN and CDR2 SVGIG (reference sequence). In DNA form, the CDR3 reads TGTGCCTGTGGGAAACGGACAGGGAGATGGGACGCTGGAAACACCATATATTTT. Translated, it gives CACGKRTGRWDAGNTIYF. The entire variable domain, with the rest obtained from reference TRBV30 and TRBJ1-3, is as follows: SQTIHQWPATLVQPVGSPLSLECTVEGTSNPNLYWYRQAAGRGLQLLFYSVGIGQISSEVPQNLSASRPQDRQFILSSKKLLLSDSGFYLCACGKRTGRWDAGNTIYFGEGSWLTVV.

V is TRBV27 and J is TRBJ1-1, with D perhaps matching TRBD1 (5 bases). Germline V gene data show CDR1 as MNHEY and CDR2 as SMNVEV (reference sequence). V shed 6 bases and J shed 11 bases, with 16 bases lying between them. The CDR3 loop spans 12 amino acids. CDR3 residues: CASSVTGTKAFF. Written as DNA, the CDR3 is TGTGCCAGCAGCGTCACCGGGACTAAGGCTTTCTTT.

The chain recombines TRBV4-3 with TRBJ1-5; no firm D call. Germline lookup yields CDR1 LGHNA and CDR2 YSLEER. The CDR3 extends over 15 amino acids. Trimming left V 0 bases short and J 1 base short, with 7 bases between. CDR3 residues: CASSQEWQSNQPQHF. CDR3 in DNA: TGCGCCAGCAGCCAAGAGTGGCAAAGCAATCAGCCCCAGCATTTT.

The chain combines TRBV5-1 with TRBJ2-7; TRBD2 aligns across 7 bases. Losses at the gene ends were 0 bases for V and 2 bases for J; bases not matched to a gene: 5. This CDR3 contains 15 residues. Per the germline V gene, CDR1 is SGHRS and CDR2 is YFSETQ. The CDR3 DNA is TGCGCCAGCAGCTTGGATACTAGCGCGGCCTACGAGCAGTACTTC. This encodes CASSLDTSAAYEQYF. The variable domain in full, with the rest retrieved from reference TRBV5-1 and TRBJ2-7, is KAGVTQTPRYLIKTRGQQVTLSCSPISGHRSVSWYQQTPGQGLQFLFEYFSETQRNKGNFPGRFSGRQFSNSRSEMNVSTLELGDSALYLCASSLDTSAAYEQYFGPGTRLTVT.

This chain links TRBV9 with TRBJ1-3; the D is unclear. V lost 2 bases and J 0 bases, leaving 9 bases between the germline ends. CDR1 and CDR2 (germline): SGDLS, YYNGEE. This CDR3 has 15 amino acids. This chain's CDR3 is CASSVEGSSGNTIYF. The DNA of the CDR3 is TGTGCCAGCAGCGTCGAGGGCAGCTCTGGAAACACCATATATTTT.

The chain joins TRBV4-1 to TRBJ2-3, with TRBD2 matching over 9 bases. The length of the CDR3 is 15 residues. V shed 4 bases and J 5 bases; nucleotides not matched to a gene: 7. The germline V gene has CDR1 MGHRA and CDR2 YSYEKL. The CDR3 sequence: CASSLSGGKGDTQYF. CDR3 bases: TGCGCCAGCAGCCTTAGCGGGGGAAAGGGAGATACGCAGTATTTT.

CDR3 amino acids: CASSSSGSGGKQFF. The CDR3 DNA is TGTGCCAGCAGCTCATCTGGTAGCGGGGGGAAGCAGTTCTTC. The chain recombines TRBV7-6 with TRBJ2-1; 10 bases map to TRBD2. This CDR3 comprises 14 residues. Germline CDR1 and CDR2: SGHVS and FNYEAQ. J was trimmed by 11 bases and V by 4 bases; bases with no gene match: 8.

The V gene is TRBV3-1 (or the pseudogene TRBV3-2), the J gene TRBJ1-1; 9 positions match TRBD1. Germline CDR1 LGHDT, CDR2 YNNKEL (reference sequence). Germline trimming cut 5 bases from V and 1 base from J; bases unmatched to any gene: 8. The CDR3 has 16 amino acids. CDR3 loop: CASSSGQGNRNTEAFF. CDR3 nucleotides: TGTGCCAGCAGCTCGGGACAGGGCAATAGGAACACTGAAGCTTTCTTT.

The chain has TRBV21-1 and TRBJ1-1; the D call in the table, TRBD1, was not verified against the DNA. TRBV21-1 is flagged as a pseudogene. The CDR3 is made up of 12 amino acids. The CDR3 sequence is CASTDRNTEAFF. The CDR3 bases are TGTGCCAGCACCGACAGGAACACTGAAGCTTTCTTT.

The genes are TRBV3-1 (or the pseudogene TRBV3-2) and TRBJ2-7; 14 bases map to TRBD2. The germline V gene has CDR1 LGHDT and CDR2 YNNKEL (reference sequence). The V segment lost 4 bases and the J segment 3 bases; nucleotides outside the gene matches: 2. CDR3 length: 15 amino acids. This CDR3 is CASSRLAGGYYEQYF. CDR3 nucleotide sequence: TGTGCCAGCAGCCGACTAGCGGGGGGGTACTACGAGCAGTACTTC.

This chain uses TRBV19 with TRBJ1-1, with D perhaps TRBD1 (5 bases). The CDR3 runs to 14 residues. V lost 3 bases and J 1 base, leaving 9 bases between the germline ends. Per germline, CDR1 LNHDA and CDR2 SQIVND (reference sequence). This CDR3 reads CASSIAQGNTEAFF. In DNA, the CDR3 is TGTGCCAGTAGTATCGCCCAGGGGAACACTGAAGCTTTCTTT.

This clone was detected once. V gene TRBV6-5 combines with J gene TRBJ1-1, with D possibly being TRBD1 (5 bases). V was trimmed by 11 bases and J by 1 base, leaving 14 bases between them. CDR1 MNHEY and CDR2 SVGAGI come from the germline V gene. The CDR3 length is 13 residues. CDR3 loop: CAGPWQGNTEAFF. The CDR3 bases are TGTGCCGGGCCCTGGCAGGGGAACACTGAAGCTTTCTTT.

V gene TRBV7-8 combines with J gene TRBJ1-1, with D tentatively TRBD1 (5 bases). This CDR3 comprises 13 residues. The V gene's germline CDR1 is SGHVS and CDR2 FQNEAQ. Trimming shortened V by 6 bases and J by 1 base, and 9 bases separated the two germline ends. CDR3 sequence reads: CASRTRGNTEAFF. CDR3 bases: TGTGCCAGCAGGACTAGGGGGAACACTGAAGCTTTCTTT.